This TCR beta chain was sequenced for a study of T cell responses to AZD1222 COVID-19 vaccine. Study results and limitations: Spike-specific TCR breadth and depth were elevated following two AZD1222 doses. Donors in the cohort were predominantly white British and more often female, and clonal diversity was possibly underestimated. Dominant CD4 TCR responses targeted spike regions 160-218 and 743-854. Nearly half of spike-specific TCRs reportedly target variant regions that are unmutated in the B.1.351 and B.1.1.7 variants.

Data came from immunoSEQ multiplex PCR; TCRdb stores just in-frame clones and leaves some out. The table lists approximately 73,000 clones, 84% of them singletons. As to this clone: The antigen remains undetermined.

This clonotype originated in an adult in good health. The sequenced sample was peripheral blood, obtained on day 0 of AZD1222 vaccination.

The CDR3 reads CSASPGLAQETQYF. In DNA form, the CDR3 reads TGCAGTGCTAGTCCGGGACTAGCGCAAGAGACCCAGTACTTC. This chain uses TRBV20-1 with TRBJ2-5; 10 positions match TRBD2. The CDR3 runs 14 residues. Per germline, CDR1 DFQATT and CDR2 SNEGSKA (reference sequence). V lost 3 bases to trimming and J lost 2 bases; unmatched junction nucleotides: 3.